Each of the 19 T cell receptor beta chains below was sequenced from the same sample in a study of T-cell reconstitution after alpha-beta-depleted transplantation in children. The library targeted TCRbeta and was prepared with unique molecular identifiers. TCRdb redid the calling of the PCR reads with MiXCR, one entry per CDR3 protein. The data hold hundreds of thousands of distinct CDR3 sequences, with 16% observed a single time. This sample comprised PBMCs from the stem cell graft donor, obtained from the stem cell graft. The receptors shown here come from a human donor who donated a stem cell graft to a child with acute myeloid leukemia.

The V call is TRBV10-3, the J call TRBJ1-6; 7 bases line up with TRBD1. This CDR3 is 16 amino acids long. Looked up from germline, CDR1 is ENHRY and CDR2 is SYGVKD. Losses at the gene ends were 6 bases for V and 6 bases for J; bases not matched to a gene: 11. CDR3 bases: TGTGCCATCAGAGGCTCACTACAGGGGACTAATTCACCCCTCCACTTT. Residues: CAIRGSLQGTNSPLHF.

The CDR3: CASSLLAPSISNQPQHF. The CDR3 DNA sequence: TGTGCCAGCAGTTTATTAGCCCCAAGTATAAGCAATCAGCCCCAGCATTTT. The chain joins TRBV27 to TRBJ1-5, with D unclear. The CDR3 sequence is 17 residues long. With 1 base removed from V and 1 base from J, the gap between germline ends came to 14 bases. Germline V CDR1 and CDR2: MNHEY, SMNVEV (reference sequence).

In its sample, this clonotype was seen many times. This chain uses TRBV20-1 with TRBJ1-1; D gene unclear. The CDR3 has 13 residues. Germline V gene lookup returns CDR1 DFQATT and CDR2 SNEGSKA (reference sequence). Trimming pared 1 base from V and 1 base from J, leaving 7 bases between. In nucleotides, the CDR3 is TGCAGTGCTAGAGTGACACCGAACACTGAAGCTTTCTTT. Amino acids: CSARVTPNTEAFF.

This chain uses TRBV7-9 with TRBJ1-4; no clear D. The germline CDR1 and CDR2 sequences are SEHNR and FQNEAQ (reference sequence). This CDR3 region has 15 residues. Trimming took off 1 base at V and 2 bases at J, with 8 bases between the two ends. The CDR3 region has the DNA TGTGCCAGCAGCTTAGGTCAGAAGACTAATGAAAAACTGTTTTTT. Residues: CASSLGQKTNEKLFF.

This clonotype was detected ten times or more. The J gene is TRBJ1-4, the V gene TRBV20-1; D gene uncertain. This CDR3 region has 15 residues. In germline, CDR1 is DFQATT, CDR2 SNEGSKA (reference sequence). Trimming left V 3 bases short and J 0 bases short, with 11 bases between. This chain's CDR3 is CSARSADSTNEKLFF. CDR3 sequence (DNA): TGCAGTGCTAGGTCAGCCGATTCAACTAATGAAAAACTGTTTTTT.

V and J are TRBV10-3 and TRBJ2-2; no firm D call. Germline CDR1 is ENHRY and CDR2 is SYGVKD. The CDR3 has 16 amino acids. V was pared by 3 bases and J by 4 bases, with 15 bases between. Here the CDR3 DNA reads TGTGCCATCAGTGACTCCGCCGCAGCCCCCACCGGGGAGCTGTTTTTT. It encodes CAISDSAAAPTGELFF.

This sequence joins TRBV13 and TRBJ2-2; D might be TRBD2 (7 bases). Germline values: CDR1 PRHDT, CDR2 FYEKMQ (reference sequence). V lost 5 bases, J lost 0 bases, and 13 bases lay in between. The CDR3 contains 16 residues. CDR3 loop: CASSQFGGPNTGELFF. The CDR3, as DNA: TGTGCCAGCAGCCAATTCGGGGGGCCGAACACCGGGGAGCTGTTTTTT.

This chain joins TRBV12-3 or TRBV12-4 and TRBJ1-1; D remains unclear. This CDR3 spans 12 amino acids. Between the trimmed V and J ends, which lost 6 bases and 7 bases, there was a span of 12 bases. The CDR3 sequence is CASRPWGSEAFF. CDR3 in DNA: TGTGCCAGCAGGCCCTGGGGAAGTGAAGCTTTCTTT.

This clonotype was seen at least ten times. J is TRBJ2-7 and V is TRBV29-1; 7 bases match TRBD1. After removal of 6 bases from V and 5 bases from J, the junction contained 10 bases not matched to a gene. This CDR3 region has 13 residues. The germline gives CDR1 SQVTM, CDR2 ANQGSEA. The CDR3 sequence: CSVIDRVKNEQYV. The CDR3 DNA sequence: TGCAGCGTAATAGACAGGGTGAAAAACGAGCAGTACGTC.

This clonotype was detected only a few times. The rearrangement links TRBV27 to TRBJ1-1; D is possibly TRBD1 (5 bases). CDR1 is MNHEY and CDR2 is SMNVEV in the germline V gene (reference sequence). V lost 0 bases and J lost 11, with 31 bases in between. This CDR3 region has 19 residues. The CDR3 sequence: CASSLSIIGFSVVTPGAFF. CDR3 DNA: TGTGCCAGCAGTTTATCGATAATAGGGTTCTCGGTCGTTACCCCAGGGGCTTTCTTT.

This clonotype has a count of ten or more. This chain connects TRBV20-1 to TRBJ2-2; no definite D call. The CDR3 is 12 amino acids. Per the germline V gene, CDR1 is DFQATT and CDR2 is SNEGSKA (reference sequence). V was shortened by 6 bases and J by 0 bases, with 5 bases between the two germline ends. For the CDR3, the DNA is TGCAGTGCGGTATCGAACACCGGGGAGCTGTTTTTT. This gives the protein CSAVSNTGELFF.

This chain links TRBV7-2 with TRBJ2-3; 7 bases agree with TRBD1. The CDR3 extends over 15 amino acids. Germline loops: CDR1 SGHTA, CDR2 FQGNSA. V gave up 2 bases and J gave up 3 bases; unmatched junction bases: 5. The chain's CDR3 is CASSLKGGRTDTQYF. In DNA form, the CDR3 reads TGTGCCAGCAGCTTAAAAGGGGGCAGGACAGATACGCAGTATTTT. Full variable domain (rest looked up from reference TRBV7-2 and TRBJ2-3): GAGVSQSPSNKVTEKGKDVELRCDPISGHTALYWYRQSLGQGLEFLIYFQGNSAPDKSGLPSDRFSAERTGGSVSTLTIQRTQQEDSAVYLCASSLKGGRTDTQYFGPGTRLTVL.

This clonotype came up a few times. The chain has TRBV7-2 and TRBJ1-1; 8 bases are a match to TRBD1. The junction had 5 bases not matched to a gene; V was cut back by 4 bases and J by 1 base. Germline assignment: CDR1 SGHTA and CDR2 FQGNSA. The CDR3 sequence is 15 residues long. The CDR3 region is CASSSRGLSNTEAFF. DNA of the CDR3: TGTGCCAGCAGCTCCAGGGGGCTCTCGAACACTGAAGCTTTCTTT. Variable domain in full (rest from reference TRBV7-2 and TRBJ1-1): GAGVSQSPSNKVTEKGKDVELRCDPISGHTALYWYRQSLGQGLEFLIYFQGNSAPDKSGLPSDRFSAERTGGSVSTLTIQRTQQEDSAVYLCASSSRGLSNTEAFFGQGTRLTVV.

This clonotype was seen many times. This chain connects TRBV12-3 or TRBV12-4 to TRBJ2-1, with D unclear. With 5 bases removed from V and 0 bases from J, the gap between germline ends came to 14 bases. This CDR3 comprises 16 residues. CDR3 loop: CASSEPGRSSYNEQFF. Here the CDR3 DNA reads TGTGCCAGCAGTGAACCTGGCAGGAGCTCCTACAATGAGCAGTTCTTC.

In its sample, this clonotype was seen a few times. The J gene is TRBJ1-1, the V gene TRBV11-2; unclear D gene. Germline CDR1 SGHAT, CDR2 FQNNGV. The CDR3 runs 14 residues. Trimming stripped 5 bases from V and 1 base from J, with 11 bases between. DNA for the CDR3: TGTGCCAGCAGCCCCGGGCCGCGGAACACTGAAGCTTTCTTT. It is translated as CASSPGPRNTEAFF.

The rearrangement joins TRBV7-6 to TRBJ2-5, with D perhaps matching TRBD1 or TRBD2 (6 bases each). The CDR3 consists of 15 residues. Trimming shortened V by 6 bases and J by 3 bases, and 17 bases separated the two germline ends. Germline V lookup: CDR1 SGHVS, CDR2 FNYEAQ. The CDR3 DNA sequence: TGTGCCAGCAGTTCGGGGGCAGGGACAAAAGAGACCCAGTACTTC. Translation: CASSSGAGTKETQYF.

The rearrangement uses TRBV25-1 and TRBJ2-5, with 10 bases lining up with TRBD2. CDR3 length: 15 amino acids. The germline gives CDR1 MGHDK, CDR2 SYGVNS. V shed 2 bases and J 5 bases; nucleotides not matched to a gene: 5. As DNA, the CDR3 is TGTGCCAGCAGTGAAGCACTAGCGGGACGGGAGACCCAGTACTTC. Encoded protein: CASSEALAGRETQYF.

In this sample, this clonotype turned up many times. The chain is built from TRBV10-2 and TRBJ2-5; no reliable D call. Trimming removed 3 bases from V and 4 bases from J, with 21 bases in between. Germline CDR1 WSHSY, CDR2 SAAADI. This CDR3 has 17 amino acids. CDR3 bases: TGCGCCAGCAGTGAAGGGCCGGTGACCCAGAAACGAGAGACCCAGTACTTC. This encodes CASSEGPVTQKRETQYF.

This clonotype has only a few counts. The J gene is TRBJ1-2, the V gene TRBV20-1, with TRBD1 matching 10 bases. The CDR3 runs 15 residues. The germline gives CDR1 DFQATT, CDR2 SNEGSKA (reference sequence). The junction had 10 bases not matched to a gene; V was cut back by 5 bases and J by 4 bases. CDR3: CSAPGRQGAVYGYTF. Written as DNA, the CDR3 is TGCAGTGCTCCTGGGCGACAGGGGGCGGTCTATGGCTACACCTTC.